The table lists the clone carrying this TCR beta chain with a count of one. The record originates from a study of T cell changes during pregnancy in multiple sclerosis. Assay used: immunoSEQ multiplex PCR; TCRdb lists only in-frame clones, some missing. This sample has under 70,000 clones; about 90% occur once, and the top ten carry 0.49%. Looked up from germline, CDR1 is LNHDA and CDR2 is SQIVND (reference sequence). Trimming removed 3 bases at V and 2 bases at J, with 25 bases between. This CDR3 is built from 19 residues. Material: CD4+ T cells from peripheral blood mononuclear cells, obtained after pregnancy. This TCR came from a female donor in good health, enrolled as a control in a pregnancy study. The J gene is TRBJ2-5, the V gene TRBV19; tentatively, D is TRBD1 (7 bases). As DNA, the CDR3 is TGTGCCAGTAGTATTGGGGGGCAGGGGGGAGGAATTCCTCAAGAGACCCAGTACTTC. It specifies CASSIGGQGGGIPQETQYF.